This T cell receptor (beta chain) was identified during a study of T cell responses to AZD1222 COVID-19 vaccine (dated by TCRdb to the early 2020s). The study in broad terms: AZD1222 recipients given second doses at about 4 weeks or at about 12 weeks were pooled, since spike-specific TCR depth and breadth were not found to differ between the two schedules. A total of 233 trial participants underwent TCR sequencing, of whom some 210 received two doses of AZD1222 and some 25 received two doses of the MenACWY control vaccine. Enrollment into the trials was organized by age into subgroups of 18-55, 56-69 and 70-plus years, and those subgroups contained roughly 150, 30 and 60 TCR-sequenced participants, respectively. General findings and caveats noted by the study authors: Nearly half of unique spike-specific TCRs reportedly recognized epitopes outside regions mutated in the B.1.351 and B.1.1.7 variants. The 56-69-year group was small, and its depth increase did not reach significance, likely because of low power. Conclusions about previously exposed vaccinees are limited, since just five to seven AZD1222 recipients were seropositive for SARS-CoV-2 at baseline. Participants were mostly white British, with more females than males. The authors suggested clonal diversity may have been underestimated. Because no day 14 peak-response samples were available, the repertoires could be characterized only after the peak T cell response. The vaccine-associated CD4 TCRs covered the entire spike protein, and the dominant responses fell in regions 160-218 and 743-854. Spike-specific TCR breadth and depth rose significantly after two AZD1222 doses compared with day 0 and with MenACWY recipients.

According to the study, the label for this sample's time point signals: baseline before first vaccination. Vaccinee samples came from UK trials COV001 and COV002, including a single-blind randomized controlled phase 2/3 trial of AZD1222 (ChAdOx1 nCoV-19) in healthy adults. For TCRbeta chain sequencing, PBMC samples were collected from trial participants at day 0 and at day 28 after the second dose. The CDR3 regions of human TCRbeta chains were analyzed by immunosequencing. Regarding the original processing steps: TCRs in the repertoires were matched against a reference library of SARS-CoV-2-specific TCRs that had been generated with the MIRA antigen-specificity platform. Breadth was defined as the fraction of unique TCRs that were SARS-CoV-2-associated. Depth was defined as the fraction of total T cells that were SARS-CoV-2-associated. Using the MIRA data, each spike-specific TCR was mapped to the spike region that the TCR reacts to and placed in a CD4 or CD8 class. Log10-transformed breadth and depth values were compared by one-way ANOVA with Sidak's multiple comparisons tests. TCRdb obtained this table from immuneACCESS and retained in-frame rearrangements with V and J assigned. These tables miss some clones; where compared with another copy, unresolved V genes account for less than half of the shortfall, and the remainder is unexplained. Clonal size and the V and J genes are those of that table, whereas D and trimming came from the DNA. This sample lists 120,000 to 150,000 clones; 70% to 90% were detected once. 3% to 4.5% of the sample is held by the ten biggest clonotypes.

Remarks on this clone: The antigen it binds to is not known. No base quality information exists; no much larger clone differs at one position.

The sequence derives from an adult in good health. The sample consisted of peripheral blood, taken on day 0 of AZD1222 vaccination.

The nucleotides read TGTGCCAGCAGTTTAACGGGGCGGACTGAAGCTTTCTTT. The encoded protein is CASSLTGRTEAFF. The chain couples TRBV12-3 or TRBV12-4 to TRBJ1-1; TRBD1 is perhaps the D gene, given 5 matching bases. Including cysteine and phenylalanine, the CDR3 has 13 amino acids. The CDR3 DNA has 39 bases and is translated from base 1. V and J lose 2 bases and 5 bases, and a span of 9 bases separates them.